Listed below are T cell receptor beta chains from one sample, sequenced in a study of monozygotic twins with inflammatory bowel disease. TCRdb processed the 5' RACE reads again and assigns one entry to each CDR3 protein, with no DNA. The listing contains about 330,000 distinct CDR3 sequences. The material sequenced was blood. The receptors shown here come from a human donor with ulcerative colitis or Crohn's disease, or a healthy co-twin of an affected twin (not recorded which). CDR3s include the opening cysteine and the closing phenylalanine or tryptophan.

J,V,CDR3
TRBJ1-5,TRBV24-1,CATSDGGALNQPQHF
TRBJ2-7,TRBV11-2,CASSFRAKHYEQYF
TRBJ2-7,TRBV20-1,CSARDRGPGYEQYF
TRBJ2-7,TRBV10-3,CAISPGMPYEQYF
TRBJ2-3,TRBV9,CASSSRGGGEYF
TRBJ1-4,TRBV20-1,CSVPGPGRREKLFF
TRBJ2-5,TRBV9,CASSVFGPETQYF
TRBJ1-5,TRBV19,CASSIFRGNNQPQHF
TRBJ1-1,TRBV5-6,CASSLAGTEDTEAFF
TRBJ2-7,TRBV12-2,CASRLPRGEGWYEQYF
TRBJ1-5,TRBV12-3/TRBV12-4,CASSRTGGGIQPQHF
TRBJ2-7,TRBV20-1,CSARVTGYEQYF
TRBJ1-4,TRBV6-1,CASSEDRVNEKLFF
TRBJ2-7,TRBV5-1,CASSGAGFSYEQYF
TRBJ2-5,TRBV27,CAPLLPGAETQYF
TRBJ2-1,TRBV5-4,CASSLGGGGSSNEQFF
TRBJ1-1,TRBV27,CASNPLGPIAGEAFF
TRBJ1-1,TRBV6-2/TRBV6-3,CASTSRTGLNTEAFF
TRBJ2-1,TRBV27,CASSLRVPYNEQFF
TRBJ1-5,TRBV6-6,CASSYGGPQHF
TRBJ2-1,TRBV7-9,CASRPIDVAAGNEQFF
TRBJ1-1,TRBV29-1,CSVVGGAGTEAFF
TRBJ2-1,TRBV2,CASSYRDTSGTEQFF
TRBJ2-5,TRBV10-3,CAISQREGAKETQYF
TRBJ1-2,TRBV4-3,CASSQTLTDRVGYGYTF
TRBJ2-5,TRBV10-3,CAISDVSGEETQYF
TRBJ1-2,TRBV5-5,CASYAAPTTNYGYTF
TRBJ2-7,TRBV28,CASSPGRLSYEQYF
TRBJ2-4,TRBV12-3/TRBV12-4,CASRTSGANMQYF
TRBJ1-5,TRBV20-1,CSAGPESNQPQHF
TRBJ2-1,TRBV2,CASRSRPGGQQFF
TRBJ1-1,TRBV5-1,CASSIDRGINTEAFF
TRBJ2-3,TRBV10-3,CAISESVLGLAAGDADTQYF
TRBJ2-1,TRBV11-2,CASSLDLRRTGRDEQFF
TRBJ2-6,TRBV27,CASSFTGGSVLTF
TRBJ2-7,TRBV6-2/TRBV6-3,CASSYSWSYEQYF
TRBJ1-1,TRBV18,CASSRSVSQSLNTEAFF
TRBJ2-7,TRBV4-1,CASSPTNTYEQYF
TRBJ2-1,TRBV5-5,CASSFGPGQNNEQFF
TRBJ2-1,TRBV4-3,CASSQGKGNAYNEQFF
TRBJ2-2,TRBV7-7,CASSPNPTGELFF
TRBJ2-7,TRBV27,CASSPTGGAYDEQYF
TRBJ1-2,TRBV20-1,CSASWGTNYGYIF
TRBJ1-2,TRBV6-2/TRBV6-3,CASSEVVPYGYTF
TRBJ2-1,TRBV7-9,CASSLAGLAGLYNEQFF
TRBJ2-2,TRBV24-1,CATSEAGRTGELFF
TRBJ2-7,TRBV10-2,CASSGQGPHEQYF
TRBJ1-1,TRBV7-6,CASMPGQGTEAFF
TRBJ2-3,TRBV19,CASSRGSGTDTQYF
TRBJ2-7,TRBV5-4,CASSVRDRYEQYF
TRBJ2-7,TRBV12-3/TRBV12-4,CASSFSWVSYEQYF
TRBJ2-3,TRBV10-3,CAISESPVDTQYF